This note documents a single T cell receptor (beta chain) sequence. The antigen is unknown. TCRdb's copy holds only in-frame clones and misses some; the assay was immunoSEQ multiplex PCR. Altogether roughly 35,000 clones are present, under 95% being singletons, with the ten largest covering about 10%. These data originate in a study of T cells in localized non-small cell lung cancer. Notes on the study in general: T cell clonality was highest in uninvolved adjacent lung, above tumor. Heterogeneity within the tumor remains possible, as just one region underwent sequencing. In adjacent lung appeared a median 57 of the top 100 tumor clones. Overall survival was longer when the density of T cells in the blood was higher.

The clonotype comes from a female donor older than 55 with stage II lung adenocarcinoma. The specimen comprised peripheral blood mononuclear cells, sampled before any cancer treatment.

CDR3 in amino acids: CASRNVGANVLTF. CDR3 nucleotide sequence: TGTGCCAGCAGGAATGTTGGGGCCAACGTCCTGACTTTC. V and J are TRBV28 and TRBJ2-6, with D uncertain. Germline assignment: CDR1 MDHEN and CDR2 SYDVKM. The CDR3 spans 13 residues. Between the trimmed V and J ends, which lost 6 bases and 3 bases, there was a span of 6 bases. The variable domain in full, with the rest retrieved from reference TRBV28 and TRBJ2-6, is DVKVTQSSRYLVKRTGEKVFLECVQDMDHENMFWYRQDPGLGLRLIYFSYDVKMKEKGDIPEGYSVSREKKERFSLILESASTNQTSMYLCASRNVGANVLTFGAGSRLTVL.